Below, 22 T cell receptor beta chains from the same sample are listed, as sequenced in a study of control samples from healthy donors and cancer patients. Method: immunoSEQ multiplex PCR; TCRdb's copy keeps in-frame clones and lacks some. Counted here are about 230,000 clones, over 75% occurring once; the ten biggest clones make up 13%. The sample was PBMCs. These receptors were obtained from a woman aged 55-70 years with lung cancer.

This sequence joins TRBV28 and TRBJ2-1; 9 bases agree with TRBD1. The CDR3 is made up of 15 amino acids. Per the germline V gene, CDR1 is MDHEN and CDR2 is SYDVKM. The V gene end was trimmed by 7 bases and the J gene end by 4 bases; junction bases not matched to a gene: 8. In DNA form, the CDR3 reads TGTGCCAGCATCTCTCCGGGACAGGGATACAATGAGCAGTTCTTC. Its translation is CASISPGQGYNEQFF.

The chain combines TRBV7-2 with TRBJ2-1; 8 bases map to TRBD2. The CDR3 sequence is 15 residues long. J lost 8 bases, V lost 5 bases, and 11 bases had no gene match. Germline values: CDR1 SGHTA, CDR2 FQGNSA. In DNA form, the CDR3 reads TGTGCCAGCAGCGCTACCGGGACTAGGCTCTATGAGCAGTTCTTC. Its translation is CASSATGTRLYEQFF.

The genes are TRBV5-1 and TRBJ1-2, with 11 bases matching TRBD1. With 7 bases clipped from V and 7 bases from J, the junction kept 12 bases outside the gene matches. The CDR3 contains 15 residues. Germline CDR1 and CDR2: SGHRS and YFSETQ. The CDR3 bases are TGCGCCAGCCAGGATATTGGACAGGGGGCAGGTGGCTACACCTTC. This encodes CASQDIGQGAGGYTF.

The rearrangement joins TRBV2 to TRBJ1-1; TRBD1 matches 11 bases. This CDR3 has 14 amino acids. CDR1 SNHLY and CDR2 FYNNEI come from the germline V gene. Trimming cost V 5 bases and J 8 bases; bases outside gene matches: 7. The CDR3 DNA sequence: TGTGCCAGCAGTCGAAGGACAGGGGGCGTCGAAGCTTTCTTT. This gives the protein CASSRRTGGVEAFF. The full variable domain, rest sourced from reference TRBV2 and TRBJ1-1, is EPEVTQTPSHQVTQMGQEVILRCVPISNHLYFYWYRQILGQKVEFLVSFYNNEISEKSEIFDDQFSVERPDGSNFTLKIRSTKLEDSAMYFCASSRRTGGVEAFFGQGTRLTVV.

J is TRBJ1-4 and V is TRBV20-1, with D possibly TRBD1 on 5 matching bases. V shed 4 bases and J shed 7 bases, with 13 bases lying between them. The CDR3 sequence is 13 residues long. Germline values: CDR1 DFQATT, CDR2 SNEGSKA (reference sequence). In DNA, the CDR3 is TGCAGTGCTACTGACAGTCAACTTGAAAAACTGTTTTTT. Protein product: CSATDSQLEKLFF.

J is TRBJ1-3 and V is TRBV30, with 9 nucleotides matching TRBD1. The CDR3 is 15 amino acids. The germline gives CDR1 GTSNPN, CDR2 SVGIG (reference sequence). V gave up 4 bases and J gave up 9 bases; unmatched junction bases: 13. The CDR3, as DNA: TGTGCCTGGACTCTGGCGGGACAGGGCCTCGGCACCATATATTTT. Amino acid sequence: CAWTLAGQGLGTIYF. Looking up the rest from reference TRBV30 and TRBJ1-3 gives the full variable domain: SQTIHQWPATLVQPVGSPLSLECTVEGTSNPNLYWYRQAAGRGLQLLFYSVGIGQISSEVPQNLSASRPQDRQFILSSKKLLLSDSGFYLCAWTLAGQGLGTIYFGEGSWLTVV.

This chain uses TRBV4-1 with TRBJ2-5; perhaps TRBD2 as D (5 bases). The CDR3 extends over 15 amino acids. Germline V gives CDR1 MGHRA, CDR2 YSYEKL. Trimming left V 0 bases short and J 5 bases short, with 13 bases between. For the CDR3, the DNA is TGCGCCAGCAGCCAAGATGGACCGCCGGGGGAGACCCAGTACTTC. It is translated as CASSQDGPPGETQYF.

The chain uses TRBV19 and TRBJ1-1; 7 nucleotides align to TRBD1. After removal of 6 bases from V and 0 bases from J, the junction contained 7 bases not matched to a gene. In germline, CDR1 is LNHDA, CDR2 SQIVND (reference sequence). The CDR3 is 15 residues long. This CDR3 is CASRRDSTLNTEAFF. The CDR3 DNA reads as TGTGCCAGTAGGCGGGACAGCACCTTGAACACTGAAGCTTTCTTT.

This clone was counted between two and nine times. The J gene is TRBJ2-6, the V gene TRBV18, with TRBD2 identical over 9 bases. The germline V gene encodes CDR1 KGHSH and CDR2 LQKENI. J gave up 4 bases and V 0 bases, and 13 bases lay outside the gene matches. CDR3 length: 20 residues. CDR3 sequence: CASSPPLDRGLAFGANVLTF. CDR3 nucleotides: TGTGCCAGCTCACCACCTCTAGACAGAGGACTAGCGTTCGGGGCCAACGTCCTGACTTTC.

This sequence joins TRBV13 and TRBJ2-1; TRBD2 agrees at 7 bases. In germline, CDR1 is PRHDT, CDR2 FYEKMQ (reference sequence). The CDR3 consists of 16 residues. V lost 1 base to trimming and J lost 8 bases; unmatched junction nucleotides: 11. The CDR3 reads CASSLDPSGILDEQFF. Here the CDR3 DNA reads TGTGCCAGCAGCTTAGACCCAAGCGGGATTTTAGATGAGCAGTTCTTC.

Here the CDR3 reads CASSSDRYQPQHF. The DNA for the CDR3 is TGTGCCAGCAGTTCCGACAGGTATCAGCCCCAGCATTTT. J is TRBJ1-5 and V is TRBV27, with D possibly being TRBD1 (6 bases). Trimming cost V 4 bases and J 5 bases, with 9 bases left between them. Germline V CDR1 and CDR2: MNHEY, SMNVEV (reference sequence). CDR3 size: 13 residues.

The V call is TRBV4-2, the J call TRBJ2-7; D ambiguous. Germline V gives CDR1 LGHNA, CDR2 YNFKEQ. Trimming removed 2 bases from V and 1 base from J, with 6 bases in between. There are 13 residues in the CDR3. The DNA of the CDR3 is TGTGCCAGCAGCCAATACTCGTCCTACGAGCAGTACTTC. Translated: CASSQYSSYEQYF.

The chain has TRBV4-2 and TRBJ2-3; maybe TRBD1 (6 bases). CDR3 length: 15 residues. Germline CDR1 is LGHNA and CDR2 is YNFKEQ. Trimming cost V 0 bases and J 2 bases, with 9 bases left between them. In nucleotides, the CDR3 is TGTGCCAGCAGCCAAGATCGGGACAACACAGATACGCAGTATTTT. Its protein is CASSQDRDNTDTQYF.

The V call is TRBV7-3, the J call TRBJ2-3; the D gene is possibly TRBD2 (5 bases). Germline V CDR1 and CDR2: SGHTA, FQGTGA. CDR3 length: 12 amino acids. Trimming removed 6 bases from V and 8 bases from J, with 12 bases in between. The CDR3 bases are TGTGCCAGCAGTCGAGAGGCGGGTACGCAGTATTTT. This codes for CASSREAGTQYF. The complete variable domain, with remaining parts taken from reference TRBV7-3 and TRBJ2-3, reads GAGVSQTPSNKVTEKGKYVELRCDPISGHTALYWYRQSLGQGPEFLIYFQGTGAADDSGLPNDRFFAVRPEGSVSTLKIQRTERGDSAVYLCASSREAGTQYFGPGTRLTVL.

The chain carries TRBV6-5 and TRBJ2-7, with 9 nucleotides matching TRBD2. Germline V gene sequence: CDR1 MNHEY, CDR2 SVGAGI. Trimming removed 0 bases from V and 3 bases from J; junction bases left unmatched: 6. This CDR3 is built from 16 residues. The CDR3, as DNA: TGTGCCAGCAGTTACTCTCCCATGACTAGCGGCTACGAGCAGTACTTC. Amino acids: CASSYSPMTSGYEQYF.

The chain employs TRBV5-5 and TRBJ1-3; D unresolved. V was trimmed by 0 bases and J by 4 bases, leaving 5 bases between them. Germline V gives CDR1 SGHKS, CDR2 YYEKEE (reference sequence). The CDR3 has 13 residues. The CDR3 nucleotides are TGTGCCAGCAGCTTGGACGGGGGAAACACCATATATTTT. The encoded protein is CASSLDGGNTIYF.

The V and J genes are TRBV19 and TRBJ2-2, with a tentative D call TRBD2 (6 bases). The CDR3 consists of 15 residues. CDR1 is LNHDA and CDR2 is SQIVND in the germline V gene (reference sequence). The V end lost 5 bases, the J end lost 3 bases, and 13 bases lay between the germline ends. The CDR3: CASSPRGIDTGELFF. The CDR3 nucleotides are TGTGCCAGTAGTCCGCGGGGAATAGACACCGGGGAGCTGTTTTTT.

The table lists this clone with a count of one. The chain uses TRBV15 and TRBJ1-1; tentative D call: TRBD1 (6 bases). CDR3 size: 16 residues. V lost 0 bases, J lost 0 bases, and 11 bases lay in between. Germline V gives CDR1 LNHNV, CDR2 YYDKDF (reference sequence). Here the CDR3 DNA reads TGTGCCACCAGCAGAGATCCCGGGACACTGAACACTGAAGCTTTCTTT. This sequence encodes CATSRDPGTLNTEAFF.

The gene calls are TRBV12-2 and TRBJ1-1. TRBV12-2 is reported as a pseudogene. This CDR3 region has 16 residues. CDR3 sequence: CASRLAGRGQDTEAFF. In DNA form, the CDR3 reads TGTGCAAGTCGCTTAGCGGGTCGGGGCCAGGACACTGAAGCTTTCTTT.

CDR3 sequence reads: CASSLGVTSGSSYNEQFF. For the CDR3, the DNA is TGCGCCAGCAGCTTGGGTGTTACTAGCGGTAGCTCCTACAATGAGCAGTTCTTC. The V call is TRBV5-1, the J call TRBJ2-1; TRBD2 matches 8 bases. The trim removed 0 bases at V and 0 bases at J, leaving 8 bases unmatched. CDR3 size: 18 residues. CDR1 SGHRS and CDR2 YFSETQ come from the germline V gene.

The chain employs TRBV7-9 and TRBJ1-1; TRBD1 might be the D (6 bases). V was pared by 1 base and J by 8 bases, with 11 bases between. This CDR3 is 13 amino acids long. Germline V gene data show CDR1 as SEHNR and CDR2 as FQNEAQ (reference sequence). CDR3 DNA sequence: TGTGCCAGCAGCTTAGACCAGGGGTCGGAAGCTTTCTTT. Amino acid sequence: CASSLDQGSEAFF.

The chain uses TRBV18 and TRBJ1-3, with unresolved D. The CDR3 loop spans 15 amino acids. V lost 3 bases and J 0 bases, leaving 9 bases between the germline ends. From germline, CDR1 is KGHSH and CDR2 LQKENI. This CDR3 reads CASSPHPGSGNTIYF. The CDR3 DNA follows: TGTGCCAGCTCACCTCATCCGGGCTCTGGAAACACCATATATTTT.